This T cell receptor (beta chain) stems from a study of blood T cell repertoires in COVID-19. Libraries were prepared by immunoSEQ multiplex PCR; TCRdb keeps only in-frame clonotypes and omits some of them. The table records roughly 150,000 clones, around 88% of them present only once. CDR3 size: 17 residues. Germline-derived CDR1 and CDR2 are MGHRA and YSYEKL. The V segment lost 0 bases and the J segment 5 bases; nucleotides outside the gene matches: 7. The sequence came from a human donor in a cohort sampled during active COVID-19. Sequencing was carried out using peripheral blood. This sequence joins TRBV4-1 and TRBJ2-2, with 9 bases fitting TRBD2. The CDR3 here is CASSQDAGGPYTGELFF. For the CDR3, the DNA is TGCGCCAGCAGCCAAGATGCGGGGGGGCCGTATACCGGGGAGCTGTTTTTT.